What follows is one T cell receptor beta chain and its context. This sample is part of a study of blood T cell repertoires in COVID-19. About the research overall: Whether acute or convalescent, the COVID-19 samples came from the United States, Italy and Spain.

Assay used: immunoSEQ multiplex PCR; TCRdb lists only in-frame clones, some missing. The sample lists more than 200,000 clones, about nine tenths occurring once. With V trimmed by 2 bases and J by 1 base, 1 base remained unmatched. Germline assignment: CDR1 SGHTA and CDR2 FQGNSA. This CDR3 spans 15 amino acids. This receptor was obtained from an elderly man with acute or convalescent COVID-19. The sample consisted of peripheral blood. J is TRBJ2-2 and V is TRBV7-2; TRBD1 matches at 7 bases. The CDR3 loop is CASSLRTGNTGELFF. As DNA, the CDR3 is TGTGCCAGCAGCTTAAGGACAGGGAACACCGGGGAGCTGTTTTTT.